The 32 T cell receptor beta chains below all came from one sample that was sequenced in a study of human T cells and chemical hapten exposure. TCRdb independently ran MiXCR on the RACE reads; one entry per CDR3 protein. The sample lists under 450,000 distinct CDR3 sequences; approximately 5% were seen once. Time point described: patch test 1, 2 weeks after DPC sensitization. Treatment described: therapeutic diphenylcyclopropenone sensitization with weekly scalp DPC. Sequences were derived from whole blood, sampled in connection with sensitization to the hapten diphenylcyclopropenone (DPC). The receptors stem from a woman aged 45-65 years with alopecia areata. Some clones in this sample may be carry-over from other donors' samples.

This clonotype appeared many times. The gene calls are TRBV18 and TRBJ1-5; TRBD1 matches 7 bases. The CDR3 is 14 amino acids. Germline CDR1 reads KGHSH; CDR2 reads LQKENI. J lost 7 bases, V lost 5 bases, and 8 bases had no gene match. CDR3 nucleotides: TGTGCCAGCTCATCAAGACAGGGTGAACAGCCCCAGCATTTT. Residues: CASSSRQGEQPQHF.

This chain joins TRBV2 and TRBJ1-4, with TRBD1 matching over 7 bases. The germline V gene encodes CDR1 SNHLY and CDR2 FYNNEI. V lost 2 bases to trimming and J lost 5 bases; unmatched junction nucleotides: 8. The CDR3 has 16 amino acids. CDR3 region: CASSERGGTENEKLFF. In nucleotides, the CDR3 is TGTGCCAGCAGTGAACGTGGAGGGACAGAAAATGAAAAACTGTTTTTT. Using reference TRBV2 and TRBJ1-4 for the parts outside the CDR3, the full variable domain is EPEVTQTPSHQVTQMGQEVILRCVPISNHLYFYWYRQILGQKVEFLVSFYNNEISEKSEIFDDQFSVERPDGSNFTLKIRSTKLEDSAMYFCASSERGGTENEKLFFGSGTQLSVL.

The chain is built from TRBV11-2 and TRBJ1-4, with 7 bases matching TRBD1. The CDR3 consists of 15 residues. Unmatched junction bases numbered 8, after V lost 5 bases and J lost 5 bases. CDR1 SGHAT and CDR2 FQNNGV come from the germline V gene. In DNA form, the CDR3 reads TGTGCCAGCAGCCCCGGACAGGCCCTGAATGAAAAACTGTTTTTT. Residues: CASSPGQALNEKLFF.

Many counts were recorded for this clonotype. J is TRBJ2-1 and V is TRBV5-1, with 10 bases lining up with TRBD1. Germline CDR1 and CDR2: SGHRS and YFSETQ. CDR3 length: 15 residues. V dropped 3 bases and J dropped 8; count of bases not matched to a gene: 8. The CDR3 here is CASSSRQGATDEQFF. CDR3 DNA: TGCGCCAGCAGCTCCCGACAGGGGGCGACAGATGAGCAGTTCTTC.

This clonotype was seen at least ten times. V is TRBV27 and J is TRBJ1-5; no clear D gene. CDR3 size: 15 residues. CDR1 is MNHEY, CDR2 SMNVEV, per germline (reference sequence). V dropped 3 bases and J dropped 1 base, with 10 bases sitting between them. For the CDR3, the DNA is TGTGCCAGCAGTTTGGGTAAAGGGAGCAATCAGCCCCAGCATTTT. Its protein product is CASSLGKGSNQPQHF.

This clonotype was observed many times. The chain recombines TRBV7-8 with TRBJ2-2; D gene uncertain. From germline, CDR1 is SGHVS and CDR2 FQNEAQ. Between the trimmed V and J ends, which lost 0 bases and 7 bases, there was a span of 12 bases. This CDR3 has 15 amino acids. The CDR3 here is CASSLAEVMIGELFF. The CDR3 DNA follows: TGTGCCAGCAGCTTAGCTGAGGTCATGATCGGGGAGCTGTTTTTT.

This clonotype was found many times. The chain is built from TRBV27 and TRBJ2-2; perhaps D is TRBD1 or TRBD2 (5 bases each). The ends were cut back, 2 bases at V and 3 bases at J, with 10 bases in the middle. This CDR3 comprises 15 residues. CDR1 is MNHEY, CDR2 SMNVEV, per germline (reference sequence). CDR3 DNA: TGTGCCAGCAGTTTAGGGGGTCGAGACACCGGGGAGCTGTTTTTT. As protein: CASSLGGRDTGELFF.

The CDR3 DNA is TGCGCCAGCAGCTCCGCCCCGGACAGGGGGTACACTGAAGCTTTCTTT. Translating gives CASSSAPDRGYTEAFF. This chain joins TRBV5-1 and TRBJ1-1; TRBD1 matches at 10 bases. CDR3 length equals 16 residues. Germline CDR1 and CDR2: SGHRS and YFSETQ. Trimming took 3 bases from V and 3 from J; bases not matched to a gene: 8.

In its sample, this clonotype was seen many times. This chain uses TRBV12-3 or TRBV12-4 with TRBJ2-3; possibly TRBD1 or TRBD2 for D (7 bases each). The CDR3 covers 21 residues. With 3 bases removed from V and 0 bases from J, the gap between germline ends came to 28 bases. CDR3 DNA sequence: TGTGCCAGCAGTTTCCCTCGCGCGCAGGGGGGGCCGGAGTCTAGCACAGATACGCAGTATTTT. Protein: CASSFPRAQGGPESSTDTQYF.

The sample holds many counts of this clonotype. This CDR3 reads CASSATMDTQYF. As DNA, the CDR3 is TGTGCCAGCAGCGCAACTATGGATACGCAGTATTTT. The genes are TRBV9 and TRBJ2-3; D call uncertain. V shed 3 bases and J shed 6 bases, with 8 bases lying between them. Germline lookup yields CDR1 SGDLS and CDR2 YYNGEE. CDR3 length equals 12 residues.

This clonotype was found many times. The J gene is TRBJ1-2, the V gene TRBV6-1; tentatively, D is TRBD1 (6 bases). The germline V gene has CDR1 MNHNS and CDR2 SASEGT. The CDR3 length is 13 residues. Trimming shortened V by 6 bases and J by 2 bases, and 10 bases separated the two germline ends. In nucleotides, the CDR3 is TGTGCCAGCAGGGGCAGGGGAAACTATGGCTACACCTTC. This translates into CASRGRGNYGYTF.

This clonotype was counted a few times. V is TRBV13 and J is TRBJ1-1; D is possibly TRBD1 (5 bases). CDR1 is PRHDT, CDR2 FYEKMQ, per germline (reference sequence). V lost 7 bases and J lost 1, with 22 bases in between. The CDR3 is 17 amino acids. The CDR3 bases are TGTGCCAGCACCTCCCAAAGGGGTCGGGGCCAGAACACTGAAGCTTTCTTT. Its translation is CASTSQRGRGQNTEAFF. Full variable domain (rest looked up from reference TRBV13 and TRBJ1-1): AAGVIQSPRHLIKEKRETATLKCYPIPRHDTVYWYQQGPGQDPQFLISFYEKMQSDKGSIPDRFSAQQFSDYHSELNMSSLELGDSALYFCASTSQRGRGQNTEAFFGQGTRLTVV.

V and J are TRBV18 and TRBJ2-3; D might be TRBD2 (6 bases). CDR1 and CDR2 (germline): KGHSH, LQKENI. Trimming stripped 5 bases from V and 4 bases from J, with 10 bases between. The CDR3 covers 13 residues. In nucleotides, the CDR3 is TGTGCCAGCTCAGGGGGGACTCCAGATACGCAGTATTTT. Translating gives CASSGGTPDTQYF.

Many counts were recorded for this clonotype. The chain uses TRBV27 and TRBJ1-3; no reliable D call. With 3 bases removed from V and 0 bases from J, the gap between germline ends came to 9 bases. Germline V lookup: CDR1 MNHEY, CDR2 SMNVEV (reference sequence). The CDR3 runs to 15 residues. This chain's CDR3 is CASSLSSSSGNTIYF. CDR3 DNA: TGTGCCAGCAGTTTGAGTTCGAGCTCTGGAAACACCATATATTTT.

DNA of the CDR3: TGTGCGCACCGGGGGGGAAACACCGGGGAGCTGTTTTTT. It translates to CAHRGGNTGELFF. The chain recombines TRBV6-6 with TRBJ2-2, with 8 bases matching TRBD2. The CDR3 runs to 13 residues. Germline assignment: CDR1 MNHNY and CDR2 SVGAGI (reference sequence).

This clonotype was counted ten times or more. This rearrangement joins TRBV29-1 to TRBJ1-4, with D hard to call. CDR1 and CDR2 (germline): SQVTM, ANQGSEA. The CDR3 totals 14 residues. Trimming left V 0 bases short and J 0 bases short, with 5 bases between. The DNA of the CDR3 is TGCAGCGTTGAAGACCCAGCAACTAATGAAAAACTGTTTTTT. Translating gives CSVEDPATNEKLFF.

This clonotype was recorded many times. This rearrangement joins TRBV5-1 to TRBJ1-6; possibly TRBD1 for D (5 bases). V was trimmed by 2 bases and J by 4 bases, leaving 16 bases between them. Germline V lookup: CDR1 SGHRS, CDR2 YFSETQ. CDR3 length: 17 amino acids. This chain's CDR3 is CASSFDEGSGYNSPLHF. In nucleotides, the CDR3 is TGCGCCAGCAGCTTTGATGAGGGGAGTGGATATAATTCACCCCTCCACTTT.

Many counts were recorded for this clonotype. The chain employs TRBV5-1 and TRBJ2-7; D is unclear. With 4 bases removed from V and 4 bases from J, the gap between germline ends came to 15 bases. The germline V gene has CDR1 SGHRS and CDR2 YFSETQ. The CDR3 consists of 14 residues. CDR3 DNA sequence: TGCGCCAGCAGCACGGAAGCCGGGCCTTACGAGCAGTACTTC. It is translated as CASSTEAGPYEQYF.

Of note for this clonotype: A much larger clonotype is one base distant, so this may be a read error. The chain employs TRBV15 and TRBJ2-7, with no clear D. Germline V gives CDR1 LNHNV, CDR2 YYDKDF (reference sequence). The CDR3 is 13 amino acids. V gave up 4 bases and J gave up 3 bases, with 10 bases separating them. The CDR3 loop reads CATSTAGSYEQYF. CDR3 bases: TGTGCCACCAGCACGGCCGGCAGCTACGAGCAGTACTTC.

The V and J genes are TRBV9 and TRBJ2-7, with 12 nucleotides matching TRBD2. The CDR3 loop spans 12 amino acids. Germline CDR1 SGDLS, CDR2 YYNGEE. V lost 9 bases to trimming and J lost 5 bases; unmatched junction nucleotides: 3. The CDR3 DNA follows: TGTGCCACAGGACTAGCGGGAAACGAGCAGTACTTC. It translates to CATGLAGNEQYF.

In its sample, this clonotype was seen a few times. The chain recombines TRBV28 with TRBJ1-6; the match to TRBD1 covers 8 bases. V lost 2 bases and J lost 7; bases outside the gene matches: 7. This CDR3 comprises 16 residues. Looked up from germline, CDR1 is MDHEN and CDR2 is SYDVKM. The CDR3: CASSLPGGWKNSPLHF. The DNA for the CDR3 is TGTGCCAGCAGTTTACCAGGGGGCTGGAAGAATTCACCCCTCCACTTT.

This clonotype was counted ten times or more. This chain links TRBV11-2 with TRBJ2-3, with 16 bases fitting TRBD2. CDR1 and CDR2 from the germline V gene are SGHAT and FQNNGV. The CDR3 has 16 residues. V lost 5 bases to trimming and J lost 5 bases; unmatched junction nucleotides: 4. CDR3 residues: CASSQGLAGGGDTQYF. DNA of the CDR3: TGTGCCAGCAGCCAGGGACTAGCGGGAGGGGGAGATACGCAGTATTTT. The variable domain in full, completed from reference TRBV11-2 and TRBJ2-3, reads EAGVAQSPRYKIIEKRQSVAFWCNPISGHATLYWYQQILGQGPKLLIQFQNNGVVDDSQLPKDRFSAERLKGVDSTLKIQPAKLEDSAVYLCASSQGLAGGGDTQYFGPGTRLTVL.

The genes are TRBV4-3 and TRBJ1-4; D gene uncertain. Trimming took 1 base from V and 7 from J, leaving 13 bases between them. Germline V gene data show CDR1 as LGHNA and CDR2 as YSLEER. The CDR3 runs 15 residues. The CDR3 DNA reads as TGCGCCAGCAGCCAAGGGGGTCTTATTGGTGAAAAACTGTTTTTT. This encodes CASSQGGLIGEKLFF.

This clonotype was detected ten times or more. This rearrangement joins TRBV6-2 or TRBV6-3 to TRBJ2-2, with TRBD2 matching over 12 bases. Trimming removed 5 bases from V and 9 bases from J; junction bases left unmatched: 4. The germline gives CDR1 MNHEY, CDR2 SVGEGT. This CDR3 contains 14 residues. CDR3 residues: CASSRLAGDRELFF. The CDR3 DNA follows: TGTGCCAGCAGTCGACTAGCGGGAGACCGGGAGCTGTTTTTT.

This clonotype has just one count. A single base separates this from a much larger clone, so it may be a read error. The chain is built from TRBV9 and TRBJ1-2; 8 positions agree with TRBD1. Looked up from germline, CDR1 is SGDLS and CDR2 is YYNGEE. The CDR3 is 14 amino acids. V lost 10 bases and J lost 3; bases outside the gene matches: 11. The CDR3 region has the DNA TGTGCCGGCAACCCCTCAGGGGGCTACTATGGCTACACCTTC. Amino acids: CAGNPSGGYYGYTF.

This clonotype was seen at least ten times. This chain joins TRBV29-1 and TRBJ2-7; D might be TRBD2 (6 bases). This CDR3 is 14 amino acids long. Looked up from germline, CDR1 is SQVTM and CDR2 is ANQGSEA. V lost 3 bases and J lost 0, with 12 bases in between. The CDR3 here is CSVERAGSSYEQYF. In DNA, the CDR3 is TGCAGCGTTGAGCGGGCGGGGAGCTCCTACGAGCAGTACTTC.

This clonotype was picked up many times. The chain is built from TRBV28 and TRBJ2-1; TRBD1 might be the D (5 bases). The CDR3 spans 11 residues. The V end was cut by 1 base, the J end by 13 bases, with 8 bases between. The germline gives CDR1 MDHEN, CDR2 SYDVKM. The CDR3 DNA is TGTGCCAGCAGTTTATTAGGGGATCAGTTCTTC. Protein: CASSLLGDQFF.

This clonotype was counted many times. The gene calls are TRBV7-9 and TRBJ1-2; 8 bases are shared with TRBD1. Per the germline V gene, CDR1 is SEHNR and CDR2 is FQNEAQ (reference sequence). This CDR3 is built from 16 residues. With V trimmed by 5 bases and J by 4 bases, 12 bases remained unmatched. CDR3 in DNA: TGTGCCAGCAGCCGCGACAGGGGCCTGACCCCCTATGGCTACACCTTC. It specifies CASSRDRGLTPYGYTF. Using reference TRBV7-9 and TRBJ1-2 for the parts outside the CDR3, the full variable domain is DTGVSQNPRHKITKRGQNVTFRCDPISEHNRLYWYRQTLGQGPEFLTYFQNEAQLEKSRLLSDRFSAERPKGSFSTLEIQRTEQGDSAMYLCASSRDRGLTPYGYTFGSGTRLTVV.

This clonotype was picked up many times. The chain couples TRBV9 to TRBJ2-7, with D uncertain. V shed 7 bases and J shed 0 bases, with 17 bases lying between them. Germline V lookup: CDR1 SGDLS, CDR2 YYNGEE. The CDR3 spans 15 residues. CDR3 DNA: TGTGCCAGCGGTGAGACATCCTCACCCTCCTACGAGCAGTACTTC. Its protein product is CASGETSSPSYEQYF.

The rearrangement links TRBV27 to TRBJ1-2, with 10 bases that match TRBD1. The CDR3 has 15 residues. Losses at the gene ends were 5 bases for V and 4 bases for J; bases not matched to a gene: 7. CDR1 MNHEY and CDR2 SMNVEV come from the germline V gene (reference sequence). The CDR3 loop reads CASSVTGGAIYGYTF. The CDR3, as DNA: TGTGCCAGCAGTGTGACAGGGGGCGCGATCTATGGCTACACCTTC.

This clonotype was counted ten times or more. The V and J genes are TRBV7-8 and TRBJ2-2; 7 nucleotides align to TRBD1. CDR1 and CDR2 from the germline V gene are SGHVS and FQNEAQ. Losses at the gene ends were 2 bases for V and 3 bases for J; bases not matched to a gene: 6. The CDR3 runs 16 residues. CDR3 bases: TGTGCCAGCAGCTTACGGTCGACAGGGTACACCGGGGAGCTGTTTTTT. It yields the protein CASSLRSTGYTGELFF. Variable domain in full (rest from reference TRBV7-8 and TRBJ2-2): GAGVSQSPRYKVAKRGQDVALRCDPISGHVSLFWYQQALGQGPEFLTYFQNEAQLDKSGLPSDRFFAERPEGSVSTLKIQRTQQEDSAVYLCASSLRSTGYTGELFFGEGSRLTVL.

This clonotype has a count of ten or more. The J gene is TRBJ1-4, the V gene TRBV7-9, with D uncertain. This CDR3 region has 16 residues. Trimming took off 0 bases at V and 3 bases at J, with 11 bases between the two ends. Germline V gives CDR1 SEHNR, CDR2 FQNEAQ (reference sequence). CDR3 coding DNA: TGTGCCAGCAGCTTAGCCCCAACAACAGCTAATGAAAAACTGTTTTTT. Its protein product is CASSLAPTTANEKLFF.